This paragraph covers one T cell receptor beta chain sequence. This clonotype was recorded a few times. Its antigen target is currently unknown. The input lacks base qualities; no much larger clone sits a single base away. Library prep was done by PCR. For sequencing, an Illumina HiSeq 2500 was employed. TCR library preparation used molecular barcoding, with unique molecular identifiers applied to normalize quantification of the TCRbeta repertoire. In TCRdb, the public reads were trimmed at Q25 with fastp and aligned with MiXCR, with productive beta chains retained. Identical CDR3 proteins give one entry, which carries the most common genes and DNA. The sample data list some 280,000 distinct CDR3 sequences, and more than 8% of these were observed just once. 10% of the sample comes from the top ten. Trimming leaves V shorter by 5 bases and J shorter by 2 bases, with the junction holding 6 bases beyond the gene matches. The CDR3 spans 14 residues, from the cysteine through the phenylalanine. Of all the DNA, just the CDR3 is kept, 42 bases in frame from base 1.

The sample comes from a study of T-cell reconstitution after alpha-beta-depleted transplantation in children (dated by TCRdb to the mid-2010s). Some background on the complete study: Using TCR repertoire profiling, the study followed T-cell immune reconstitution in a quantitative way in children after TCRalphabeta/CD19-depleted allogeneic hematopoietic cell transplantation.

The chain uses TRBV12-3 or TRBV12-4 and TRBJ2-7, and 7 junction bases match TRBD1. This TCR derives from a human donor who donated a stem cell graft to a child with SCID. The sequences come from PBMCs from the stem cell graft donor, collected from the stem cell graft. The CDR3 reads CASSANRGPYEQYF. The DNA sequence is TGTGCCAGCAGTGCGAACAGGGGACCCTACGAGCAGTACTTC.